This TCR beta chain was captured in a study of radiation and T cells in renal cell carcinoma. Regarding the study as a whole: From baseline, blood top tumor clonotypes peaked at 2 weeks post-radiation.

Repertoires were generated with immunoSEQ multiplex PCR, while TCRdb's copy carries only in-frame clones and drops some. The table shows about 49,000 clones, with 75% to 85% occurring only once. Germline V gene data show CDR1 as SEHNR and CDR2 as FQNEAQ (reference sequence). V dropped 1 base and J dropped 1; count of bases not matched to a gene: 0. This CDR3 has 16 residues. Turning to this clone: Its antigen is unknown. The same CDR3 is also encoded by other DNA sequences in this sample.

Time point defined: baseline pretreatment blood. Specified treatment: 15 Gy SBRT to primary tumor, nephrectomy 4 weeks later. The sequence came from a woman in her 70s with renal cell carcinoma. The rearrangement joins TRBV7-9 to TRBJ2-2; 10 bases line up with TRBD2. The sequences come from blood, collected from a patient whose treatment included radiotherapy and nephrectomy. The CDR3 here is CASSLGLAGNTGELFF. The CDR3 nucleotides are TGTGCCAGCAGCTTAGGACTAGCGGGGAACACCGGGGAGCTGTTTTTT.